What follows are 4 T cell receptor beta chains derived from one specimen sequenced in a study of blood T cell repertoires in COVID-19. The protocol was immunoSEQ multiplex PCR, while the TCRdb copy is restricted to in-frame clones and leaves out a portion. The sample includes 90,000 to 120,000 clones, roughly nine tenths seen only once; the top ten take 4.5% to 5%. The sequencing sample was made of peripheral blood. The receptors come from a middle-aged man with active or convalescent COVID-19.

This chain connects TRBV28 to TRBJ1-2; D might be TRBD1 (5 bases). Trimming took 3 bases from V and 1 from J, leaving 18 bases between them. The CDR3 spans 17 residues. From germline, CDR1 is MDHEN and CDR2 SYDVKM. The chain's CDR3 is CASSLRLGGVGNYGYTF. CDR3 in DNA: TGTGCCAGCAGTTTGCGCCTGGGGGGAGTGGGTAACTATGGCTACACCTTC.

The chain joins TRBV7-9 to TRBJ1-5; 8 nucleotides line up with TRBD1. This CDR3 comprises 15 residues. CDR1 is SEHNR and CDR2 is FQNEAQ in the germline V gene (reference sequence). V was clipped by 4 bases and J by 6 bases; unmatched bases: 8. The CDR3 DNA reads as TGTGCCAGCAGCTCGACAGGGGTATTCGGTCAGCCCCAGCATTTT. Encoded protein: CASSSTGVFGQPQHF.

For the CDR3, the DNA is TGTGCCAGCAGCTTGGGGACAGGGGCCGGGGAGCTGTTTTTT. Translating it yields CASSLGTGAGELFF. The chain has TRBV5-4 and TRBJ2-2; 9 bases agree with TRBD1. Germline V gene lookup returns CDR1 SGHNT and CDR2 YYREEE (reference sequence). The CDR3 has 14 amino acids. V was clipped by 0 bases and J by 6 bases; unmatched bases: 0.

This chain uses TRBV6-6 with TRBJ2-1; 8 bases are shared with TRBD2. V lost 5 bases and J lost 6; bases outside the gene matches: 15. CDR3 length: 17 residues. Germline CDR1 is MNHNY and CDR2 is SVGAGI (reference sequence). The CDR3 region is CASSQPLLAGIPNEQFF. The DNA of the CDR3 is TGTGCCAGCAGTCAACCTTTATTAGCGGGAATACCCAATGAGCAGTTCTTC.